The 20 T cell receptor beta chains reported below all come from one sample, sequenced in a study of CD8 T cells in ankylosing spondylitis. One entry per CDR3 protein results from TCRdb running MiXCR on the 5' RACE reads. Of 200,000 to 300,000 distinct CDR3 sequences in the sample, approximately 9% were seen once. Sequenced: blood, either unsorted or a sorted T cell fraction (not recorded which). These TCRs come from a male donor with ankylosing spondylitis or in good health (not recorded which).

This clonotype was counted at least ten times. CDR3 in DNA: TGTGCCAGCAGTGAAATGGACGTTCAGCCCCAGCATTTT. Translating it yields CASSEMDVQPQHF. The rearrangement joins TRBV25-1 to TRBJ1-5, with unresolved D. The CDR3 extends over 13 amino acids. Germline assignment: CDR1 MGHDK and CDR2 SYGVNS. Trimming left V 2 bases short and J 6 bases short, with 8 bases between.

At least ten counts were recorded for this clonotype. The gene calls are TRBV20-1 and TRBJ1-5, with D unresolved. CDR1 and CDR2 from the germline V gene are DFQATT and SNEGSKA (reference sequence). Trimming removed 2 bases from V and 2 bases from J, with 10 bases in between. The CDR3 sequence is 14 residues long. The CDR3 coding sequence is TGCAGTGCTAGAACACCAAAGGGCAATCAGCCCCAGCATTTT. Translation gives CSARTPKGNQPQHF.

This chain joins TRBV2 and TRBJ2-2; D remains unclear. The CDR3 contains 13 residues. From germline, CDR1 is SNHLY and CDR2 FYNNEI. V lost 7 bases and J 8 bases, leaving 14 bases between the germline ends. CDR3 in DNA: TGTGCCAGCAACCCGAAGCCCGGAGGGGAGCTGTTTTTT. This translates into CASNPKPGGELFF.

The sample holds many counts of this clonotype. The chain combines TRBV7-2 with TRBJ1-1; D gene unclear. Trimming removed 0 bases from V and 1 base from J, with 9 bases in between. Germline V gene data show CDR1 as SGHTA and CDR2 as FQGNSA. The CDR3 is 15 residues long. CDR3 sequence: CASSLANGRNTEAFF. For the CDR3, the DNA is TGTGCCAGCAGCTTAGCAAACGGGAGGAACACTGAAGCTTTCTTT.

This clonotype appeared many times. DNA for the CDR3: TGTGCCAGCACCAAAAGGACGCCTTCGAGAGACACCGGGGAGCTGTTTTTT. Translated, it gives CASTKRTPSRDTGELFF. The J gene is TRBJ2-2, the V gene TRBV6-1; D unclear. The CDR3 totals 17 residues. Germline V gene lookup returns CDR1 MNHNS and CDR2 SASEGT. V was trimmed by 7 bases and J by 3 bases, leaving 21 bases between them.

This clonotype came up many times. The V gene is TRBV5-5, the J gene TRBJ1-3; no reliable D call. Per the germline V gene, CDR1 is SGHKS and CDR2 is YYEKEE (reference sequence). CDR3 length equals 16 residues. Trimming shortened V by 1 base and J by 1 base, and 12 bases separated the two germline ends. This CDR3 is CASSLPEATSGNTIYF. CDR3 bases: TGTGCCAGCAGCTTGCCCGAGGCCACATCTGGAAACACCATATATTTT.

The genes are TRBV20-1 and TRBJ2-7, with 8 bases aligning to TRBD2. Germline trimming cut 0 bases from V and 6 bases from J; bases unmatched to any gene: 7. Per the germline V gene, CDR1 is DFQATT and CDR2 is SNEGSKA (reference sequence). The CDR3 is made up of 14 amino acids. CDR3 in DNA: TGCAGTGCTAGAGACCCCGGGAGGGAAACCGAGCAGTACTTC. Translated: CSARDPGRETEQYF.

Many counts were recorded for this clonotype. The rearrangement uses TRBV5-4 and TRBJ2-3, with TRBD2 identical over 14 bases. Germline trimming cut 4 bases from V and 8 bases from J; bases unmatched to any gene: 15. The CDR3 extends over 18 amino acids. The germline gives CDR1 SGHNT, CDR2 YYREEE (reference sequence). This CDR3 reads CASSRQLRLAGGQVTQYF. The CDR3 coding sequence is TGTGCCAGCAGCCGACAACTTCGACTAGCGGGAGGGCAAGTTACGCAGTATTTT.

Many counts were recorded for this clonotype. DNA of the CDR3: TGTGCCAGCAGCCCAGCCGCAGGGCTAGACGGCTACACCTTC. It is translated as CASSPAAGLDGYTF. The chain couples TRBV5-6 to TRBJ1-2; D is perhaps TRBD1 (5 bases). Trimming left V 4 bases short and J 8 bases short, with 18 bases between. The CDR3 has 14 residues. Germline V gene data show CDR1 as SGHDT and CDR2 as YYEEEE.

This clonotype was seen repeatedly, ten times or more. The V call is TRBV5-1, the J call TRBJ2-3; 7 bases match TRBD2. The CDR3 contains 14 residues. Germline CDR1 is SGHRS and CDR2 is YFSETQ. The trim removed 3 bases at V and 2 bases at J, leaving 3 bases unmatched. CDR3 in amino acids: CASSSGGSTDTQYF. For the CDR3, the DNA is TGCGCCAGCAGCTCCGGGGGGTCCACAGATACGCAGTATTTT. The full variable domain, in which reference TRBV5-1 and TRBJ2-3 provide the parts outside the CDR3, is KAGVTQTPRYLIKTRGQQVTLSCSPISGHRSVSWYQQTPGQGLQFLFEYFSETQRNKGNFPGRFSGRQFSNSRSEMNVSTLELGDSALYLCASSSGGSTDTQYFGPGTRLTVL.

This clonotype was recorded at least ten times. CDR3 region: CASRGPEAFF. CDR3 sequence (DNA): TGTGCCAGCAGGGGCCCTGAAGCTTTCTTT. The chain links TRBV12-3 or TRBV12-4 to TRBJ1-1; D unresolved. The CDR3 is made up of 10 amino acids. V was trimmed by 6 bases and J by 6 bases, leaving 5 bases between them.

Ten or more counts support this clonotype. The V call is TRBV13, the J call TRBJ2-1, with 11 bases fitting TRBD2. CDR3 length equals 16 residues. Unmatched junction bases numbered 3, after V lost 1 base and J lost 4 bases. Germline loops: CDR1 PRHDT, CDR2 FYEKMQ (reference sequence). The CDR3 coding sequence is TGTGCCAGCAGCTTAGATGCTAGCGGGAGGTACAATGAGCAGTTCTTC. It codes for CASSLDASGRYNEQFF.

This clonotype was counted many times. The chain recombines TRBV29-1 with TRBJ1-5; 9 nucleotides agree with TRBD1. The CDR3 length is 14 residues. Germline-derived CDR1 and CDR2 are SQVTM and ANQGSEA. V lost 6 bases and J lost 2; bases outside the gene matches: 5. The CDR3 region is CSVGQGGGNQPQHF. DNA for the CDR3: TGCAGCGTGGGACAGGGTGGGGGCAATCAGCCCCAGCATTTT.

The rearrangement joins TRBV3-1 to TRBJ2-2; no reliable D call. This CDR3 contains 16 residues. Germline CDR1 reads LGHDT; CDR2 reads YNNKEL (reference sequence). The ends were cut back, 0 bases at V and 0 bases at J, with 8 bases in the middle. The CDR3 DNA sequence: TGTGCCAGCAGCCAAGATTTGGGGTCGAACACCGGGGAGCTGTTTTTT. Translating gives CASSQDLGSNTGELFF.

This clonotype was counted only a few times. A much larger clone differs by one base, so this may be a read error. The chain links TRBV6-2 or TRBV6-3 to TRBJ1-2; D unresolved. V was cut by 0 bases and J by 3 bases, with 11 bases left in between. Per the germline V gene, CDR1 is MNHEY and CDR2 is SVGEGT. The CDR3 covers 15 residues. The CDR3 sequence: CASSYSPCPHYGYTF. The CDR3 nucleotides read TGTGCCAGCAGTTACTCTCCGTGTCCTCACTATGGCTACACCTTC.

This clonotype was seen repeatedly, ten times or more. V gene TRBV4-3 combines with J gene TRBJ2-3, with 7 bases fitting TRBD2. The J segment lost 5 bases and the V segment lost 3 bases, leaving 11 bases of the junction unmatched. Germline values: CDR1 LGHNA, CDR2 YSLEER. The CDR3 loop spans 16 amino acids. CDR3 protein: CASSHQWGGEEDTQYF. Here the CDR3 DNA reads TGCGCCAGCAGCCATCAATGGGGAGGGGAGGAAGATACGCAGTATTTT.

This clonotype was seen many times. This chain uses TRBV5-1 with TRBJ2-3; D remains ambiguous. CDR1 and CDR2 (germline): SGHRS, YFSETQ. V lost 1 base to trimming and J lost 5 bases, with 8 bases between them. The CDR3 runs 13 residues. This chain's CDR3 is CASSLTPRDTQYF. For the CDR3, the DNA is TGCGCCAGCAGCTTGACTCCGAGAGATACGCAGTATTTT.

This clonotype occurred many times. The genes are TRBV12-3 or TRBV12-4 and TRBJ2-7; 10 bases map to TRBD1. The CDR3 runs to 15 residues. After removal of 4 bases from V and 5 bases from J, the junction contained 8 bases not matched to a gene. CDR3 nucleotides: TGTGCCAGCAGTTCCTACGGGACAGGGGATCACGAGCAGTACTTC. Translated, it gives CASSSYGTGDHEQYF.

This clonotype was detected many times. The chain links TRBV12-3 or TRBV12-4 to TRBJ1-5; 7 bases agree with TRBD1. CDR3 length: 15 residues. J lost 4 bases, V lost 6 bases, and 9 bases had no gene match. DNA of the CDR3: TGTGCCAGCAGCTTGGGGACAGCCGAGAATCAGCCCCAGCATTTT. Amino acids: CASSLGTAENQPQHF.

In its sample, this clonotype was seen many times. The chain couples TRBV29-1 to TRBJ1-2; D is ambiguous. V was trimmed by 1 base and J by 7 bases, leaving 16 bases between them. Germline V gives CDR1 SQVTM, CDR2 ANQGSEA. This CDR3 is 14 amino acids long. The CDR3 loop reads CSVEGETDWLGYTF. The CDR3, as DNA: TGCAGCGTTGAAGGGGAAACGGACTGGCTTGGCTACACCTTC. Drawing the rest from reference TRBV29-1 and TRBJ1-2, the complete variable domain is SAVISQKPSRDICQRGTSLTIQCQVDSQVTMMFWYRQQPGQSLTLIATANQGSEATYESGFVIDKFPISRPNLTFSTLTVSNMSPEDSSIYLCSVEGETDWLGYTFGSGTRLTVV.